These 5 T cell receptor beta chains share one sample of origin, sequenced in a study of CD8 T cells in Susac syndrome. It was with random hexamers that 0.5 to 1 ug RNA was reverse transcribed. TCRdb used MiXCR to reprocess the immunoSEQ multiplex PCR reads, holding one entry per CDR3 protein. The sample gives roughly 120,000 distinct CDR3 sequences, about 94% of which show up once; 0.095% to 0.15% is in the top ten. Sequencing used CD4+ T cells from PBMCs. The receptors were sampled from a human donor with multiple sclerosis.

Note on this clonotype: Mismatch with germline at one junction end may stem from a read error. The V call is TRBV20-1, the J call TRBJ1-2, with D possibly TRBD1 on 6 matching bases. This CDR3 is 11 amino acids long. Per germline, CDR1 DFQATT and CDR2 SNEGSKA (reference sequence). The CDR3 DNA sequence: TGCAGTGCTAGAAGCGGGGGGCGCAGCTCCTTC. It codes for CSARSGGRSSF.

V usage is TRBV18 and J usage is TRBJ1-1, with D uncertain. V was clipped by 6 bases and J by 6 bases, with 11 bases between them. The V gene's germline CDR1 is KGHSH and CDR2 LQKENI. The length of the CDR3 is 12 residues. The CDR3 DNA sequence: TGTGCCAGCTCTCGGACTGCGCCTGAAGCTTTCTTT. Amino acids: CASSRTAPEAFF.

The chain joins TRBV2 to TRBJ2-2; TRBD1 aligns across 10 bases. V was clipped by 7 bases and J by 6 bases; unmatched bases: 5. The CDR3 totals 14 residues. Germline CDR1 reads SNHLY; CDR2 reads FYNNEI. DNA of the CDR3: TGTGCCAGCACCCGGGACAGGGGATCCGGGGAGCTGTTTTTT. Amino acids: CASTRDRGSGELFF.

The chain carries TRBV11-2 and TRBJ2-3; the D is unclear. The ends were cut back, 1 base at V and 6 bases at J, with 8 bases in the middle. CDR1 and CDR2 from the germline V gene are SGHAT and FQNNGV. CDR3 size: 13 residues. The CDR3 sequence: CASSLVDPDTQYF. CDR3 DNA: TGTGCCAGCAGCTTAGTGGACCCCGATACGCAGTATTTT. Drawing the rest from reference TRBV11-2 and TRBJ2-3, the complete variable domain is EAGVAQSPRYKIIEKRQSVAFWCNPISGHATLYWYQQILGQGPKLLIQFQNNGVVDDSQLPKDRFSAERLKGVDSTLKIQPAKLEDSAVYLCASSLVDPDTQYFGPGTRLTVL.

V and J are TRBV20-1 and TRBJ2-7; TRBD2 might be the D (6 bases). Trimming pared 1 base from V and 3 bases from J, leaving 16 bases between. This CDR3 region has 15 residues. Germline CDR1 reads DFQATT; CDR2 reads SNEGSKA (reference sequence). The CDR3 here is CSARGRGWTDYEQYF. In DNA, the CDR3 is TGCAGTGCTAGAGGGCGGGGCTGGACTGACTACGAGCAGTACTTC.